The 22 T cell receptor beta chains presented below share a single source sample, sequenced in a study of blood T cell repertoires in COVID-19. Assay: immunoSEQ multiplex PCR; the TCRdb copy retains only in-frame clones and omits some. The table lists about 180,000 clones, about 80% of them singletons, with 14% in the top ten. Sequencing was done on a sample of PBMCs or T cells enriched from blood (not recorded which). The receptors here all came from a man in his 60s who had been exposed to COVID-19.

The CDR3 nucleotides read TGTGCCAGCAGTTTGCGCCTAGTCGGTATCACAGATACGCAGTATTTT. Translated: CASSLRLVGITDTQYF. This chain joins TRBV6-5 and TRBJ2-3; D is unclear. Per the germline V gene, CDR1 is MNHEY and CDR2 is SVGAGI. The ends were cut back, 4 bases at V and 2 bases at J, with 16 bases in the middle. The CDR3 spans 16 residues.

This clone was seen only once. The chain has TRBV7-3 and TRBJ2-5, with D hard to call. CDR1 is SGHTA, CDR2 FQGTGA, per germline. CDR3 size: 13 residues. Trimming took off 3 bases at V and 5 bases at J, with 10 bases between the two ends. The CDR3 DNA follows: TGTGCCAGCAGCTTCTACCCTATGGAGACCCAGTACTTC. Translating it yields CASSFYPMETQYF. Drawing the rest from reference TRBV7-3 and TRBJ2-5, the complete variable domain is GAGVSQTPSNKVTEKGKYVELRCDPISGHTALYWYRQSLGQGPEFLIYFQGTGAADDSGLPNDRFFAVRPEGSVSTLKIQRTERGDSAVYLCASSFYPMETQYFGPGTRLLVL.

The chain recombines TRBV11-3 with TRBJ2-5, with a weak D call TRBD2 (6 bases). The CDR3 runs 15 residues. Between the trimmed V and J ends, which lost 4 bases and 2 bases, there was a span of 14 bases. Germline assignment: CDR1 SGHNT and CDR2 YENEEA. The CDR3 coding sequence is TGTGCCAGCAGCTCCTCCGGGAGCCGACAAGAGACCCAGTACTTC. This encodes CASSSSGSRQETQYF.

The genes are TRBV28 and TRBJ2-2; 13 bases agree with TRBD2. The V gene's germline CDR1 is MDHEN and CDR2 SYDVKM. This CDR3 region has 17 residues. J was trimmed by 7 bases and V by 5 bases; bases with no gene match: 10. The CDR3, as DNA: TGTGCCAGCAGTCCAACTAGCGGGAGGGCCTGGGGCGGGGAGCTGTTTTTT. This gives the protein CASSPTSGRAWGGELFF. The whole variable domain, filled in from reference TRBV28 and TRBJ2-2, reads DVKVTQSSRYLVKRTGEKVFLECVQDMDHENMFWYRQDPGLGLRLIYFSYDVKMKEKGDIPEGYSVSREKKERFSLILESASTNQTSMYLCASSPTSGRAWGGELFFGEGSRLTVL.

The chain carries TRBV24-1 and TRBJ1-2; D is possibly TRBD1 (5 bases). With 5 bases removed from V and 4 bases from J, the gap between germline ends came to 16 bases. CDR1 and CDR2 (germline): KGHDR, SFDVKD. The CDR3 loop spans 15 amino acids. DNA of the CDR3: TGTGCCACCAGTGCCAGGATCACCGGGGGCTATGGCTACACCTTC. It codes for CATSARITGGYGYTF.

The chain employs TRBV11-2 and TRBJ2-5; D might be TRBD1 (5 bases). Germline V lookup: CDR1 SGHAT, CDR2 FQNNGV. The CDR3 spans 15 residues. Between the trimmed V and J ends, which lost 1 base and 5 bases, there was a span of 14 bases. The CDR3 loop reads CASSLVWSGLETQYF. DNA of the CDR3: TGTGCCAGCAGCTTAGTTTGGTCAGGGTTGGAGACCCAGTACTTC.

The chain joins TRBV19 to TRBJ1-5, with a weak D call TRBD1 (6 bases). The germline gives CDR1 LNHDA, CDR2 SQIVND (reference sequence). The V gene lost 1 base and the J gene lost 5 bases, with 12 bases spanning the gap. The CDR3 runs to 15 residues. DNA for the CDR3: TGTGCCAGTAGTATAGCGGCGGGGGCCCATCAGCCCCAGCATTTT. Amino acids: CASSIAAGAHQPQHF. The full variable domain, completed using reference TRBV19 and TRBJ1-5, is DGGITQSPKYLFRKEGQNVTLSCEQNLNHDAMYWYRQDPGQGLRLIYYSQIVNDFQKGDIAEGYSVSREKKESFPLTVTSAQKNPTAFYLCASSIAAGAHQPQHFGDGTRLSIL.

The chain joins TRBV11-2 to TRBJ2-2; D call uncertain. In germline, CDR1 is SGHAT, CDR2 FQNNGV. The CDR3 is 14 residues long. The V gene lost 5 bases and the J gene lost 3 bases, with 10 bases spanning the gap. For the CDR3, the DNA is TGTGCCAGCAGCATAGCACGGTACACCGGGGAGCTGTTTTTT. It specifies CASSIARYTGELFF.

V and J are TRBV19 and TRBJ2-1; 12 bases agree with TRBD2. The CDR3 contains 12 residues. Germline CDR1 reads LNHDA; CDR2 reads SQIVND (reference sequence). CDR3 in amino acids: CATSGRHNEQFF. The CDR3 DNA follows: TGTGCAACTAGCGGGAGGCACAATGAGCAGTTCTTC. Combining the CDR3 with reference TRBV19 and TRBJ2-1 gives the whole variable domain DGGITQSPKYLFRKEGQNVTLSCEQNLNHDAMYWYRQDPGQGLRLIYYSQIVNDFQKGDIAEGYSVSREKKESFPLTVTSAQKNPTAFYLCATSGRHNEQFFGPGTRLTVL.

The chain recombines TRBV10-3 with TRBJ1-5; D might be TRBD1 (5 bases). The germline V gene has CDR1 ENHRY and CDR2 SYGVKD. Trimming shortened V by 4 bases and J by 0 bases, and 16 bases separated the two germline ends. The CDR3 totals 17 residues. The CDR3, as DNA: TGTGCCATCAGTGGCGGAGGGGAAGGAGGTAGCAATCAGCCCCAGCATTTT. Translating it yields CAISGGGEGGSNQPQHF.

The rearrangement joins TRBV5-1 to TRBJ2-1, with D perhaps matching TRBD1 (6 bases). V was trimmed by 4 bases and J by 4 bases, leaving 12 bases between them. The CDR3 has 14 residues. Germline loops: CDR1 SGHRS, CDR2 YFSETQ. The CDR3 loop reads CASSPGTLYNEQFF. CDR3 DNA: TGCGCCAGCAGCCCGGGGACACTTTACAATGAGCAGTTCTTC. Full variable domain (remainder filled in from reference TRBV5-1 and TRBJ2-1): KAGVTQTPRYLIKTRGQQVTLSCSPISGHRSVSWYQQTPGQGLQFLFEYFSETQRNKGNFPGRFSGRQFSNSRSEMNVSTLELGDSALYLCASSPGTLYNEQFFGPGTRLTVL.

A few counts support this clone. The V gene is TRBV29-1, the J gene TRBJ2-7, with 11 bases aligning to TRBD2. The CDR3 runs to 14 residues. Trimming cost V 4 bases and J 3 bases; bases outside gene matches: 5. Germline V gene lookup returns CDR1 SQVTM and CDR2 ANQGSEA. The CDR3 loop reads CSVARGLADYEQYF. The CDR3 nucleotides read TGCAGCGTTGCAAGGGGACTAGCGGACTACGAGCAGTACTTC.

This clone showed up just once. The CDR3: CASKKGTGGEKLFF. CDR3 nucleotide sequence: TGTGCCAGTAAAAAGGGGACAGGGGGTGAAAAACTGTTTTTT. J is TRBJ1-4 and V is TRBV19; TRBD1 matches 11 bases. Germline V gives CDR1 LNHDA, CDR2 SQIVND (reference sequence). This CDR3 spans 14 amino acids. Trimming at V came to 7 bases and at J to 7 bases, leaving 5 bases not matched to a gene.

The chain combines TRBV2 with TRBJ1-6; the D gene is possibly TRBD1 (5 bases). From germline, CDR1 is SNHLY and CDR2 FYNNEI. Trimming took 7 bases from V and 5 from J, leaving 18 bases between them. The CDR3 covers 16 residues. The CDR3 loop is CASTGRVLRNNSPLHF. The CDR3 DNA follows: TGTGCCAGCACAGGCAGGGTCCTCCGAAATAATTCACCCCTCCACTTT.

The V call is TRBV28, the J call TRBJ2-7, with TRBD1 identical over 10 bases. Germline V gene data show CDR1 as MDHEN and CDR2 as SYDVKM. The trim removed 6 bases at V and 4 bases at J, leaving 15 bases unmatched. This CDR3 is built from 17 residues. CDR3 protein: CASRPPGQGRRGYEQYF. The CDR3 bases are TGTGCCAGCAGACCTCCGGGACAGGGGCGCCGCGGGTACGAGCAGTACTTC.

Here the CDR3 DNA reads TGTGCCAGCAGCGTGGGGACAGGAATGAACACTGAAGCTTTCTTT. Its translation is CASSVGTGMNTEAFF. V and J are TRBV9 and TRBJ1-1; 8 bases are shared with TRBD1. The germline CDR1 and CDR2 sequences are SGDLS and YYNGEE. Losses at the gene ends were 2 bases for V and 0 bases for J; bases not matched to a gene: 3. CDR3 length equals 15 residues.

This chain connects TRBV19 to TRBJ2-2; 8 nucleotides agree with TRBD1. The CDR3 extends over 17 amino acids. V trimming: 5 bases; J trimming: 1 base; junction bases outside the gene matches: 9. Germline CDR1 and CDR2: LNHDA and SQIVND (reference sequence). CDR3 region: CASSPYSGTGNTGELFF. As DNA, the CDR3 is TGTGCCAGTAGTCCCTATTCCGGGACAGGGAACACCGGGGAGCTGTTTTTT.

The gene calls are TRBV27 and TRBJ1-2; TRBD1 matches at 8 bases. This CDR3 has 14 residues. Germline CDR1 MNHEY, CDR2 SMNVEV (reference sequence). J gave up 7 bases and V 2 bases, and 6 bases lay outside the gene matches. CDR3 protein: CASSLGQGAGGYTF. In DNA, the CDR3 is TGTGCCAGCAGTTTAGGGCAGGGGGCGGGTGGCTACACCTTC.

This chain links TRBV3-1 (or the pseudogene TRBV3-2) with TRBJ1-2, with 9 bases fitting TRBD1. CDR1 and CDR2 from the germline V gene are LGHDT and YNNKEL (reference sequence). The J segment lost 6 bases and the V segment lost 2 bases, leaving 4 bases of the junction unmatched. This CDR3 has 14 amino acids. Here the CDR3 DNA reads TGTGCCAGCAGCCAAAACAGGGGGCAAGATGGCTACACCTTC. It codes for CASSQNRGQDGYTF.

The chain combines TRBV7-2 with TRBJ2-3, with D perhaps matching TRBD2 (5 bases). The CDR3 is made up of 13 amino acids. V was shortened by 1 base and J by 11 bases, with 13 bases between the two germline ends. Germline CDR1 is SGHTA and CDR2 is FQGNSA. CDR3 bases: TGTGCCAGCAGCTTAGAGACTCGGGGTGGGCAGTATTTT. This codes for CASSLETRGGQYF. The complete variable domain, with remaining parts taken from reference TRBV7-2 and TRBJ2-3, reads GAGVSQSPSNKVTEKGKDVELRCDPISGHTALYWYRQSLGQGLEFLIYFQGNSAPDKSGLPSDRFSAERTGGSVSTLTIQRTQQEDSAVYLCASSLETRGGQYFGPGTRLTVL.

This clone was seen more than once but under ten times. J is TRBJ1-1 and V is TRBV7-9, with 7 bases aligning to TRBD1. Germline V CDR1 and CDR2: SEHNR, FQNEAQ (reference sequence). The junction had 5 bases not matched to a gene; V was cut back by 1 base and J by 3 bases. This CDR3 has 15 amino acids. CDR3 sequence: CASSLVGRGDTEAFF. CDR3 coding DNA: TGTGCCAGCAGCTTAGTGGGCAGGGGGGACACTGAAGCTTTCTTT.

In its sample, this clone was seen once. This sequence joins TRBV3-1 (or the pseudogene TRBV3-2) and TRBJ1-1; possible D gene TRBD1, 6 bases. Per germline, CDR1 LGHDT and CDR2 YNNKEL (reference sequence). The length of the CDR3 is 15 residues. V shed 6 bases and J shed 1 base, with 15 bases lying between them. CDR3 residues: CASSQTDSWNTEAFF. The CDR3 bases are TGTGCCAGCAGTCAAACGGACAGCTGGAACACTGAAGCTTTCTTT.